The clone carrying this T cell receptor (beta chain) came up many times. Its antigen is still unknown. This sample stems from a study of T-cell memory formation after mild COVID-19. Germline CDR1 SGHTA, CDR2 FQGNSA. The CDR3 loop spans 14 amino acids. V dropped 2 bases and J dropped 2 bases, with 9 bases sitting between them. Findings and limits, study-wide: For second-wave clones that peaked at day 37, SARS-CoV-2 specificity went unverified. Some clones that responded turned up in pre-infection memory, which suggests that cross-reactive memory joined in.

The authors produced TCR alpha and TCR beta cDNA libraries with sample barcodes and UMIs by 5'RACE using constant-segment primers. Using its own MiXCR run on the 5' RACE reads, TCRdb lists one record per CDR3 protein. The profile covers roughly 190,000 distinct CDR3 sequences, with 10% appearing a single time and around 2.9% taken by the ten largest. This TCR derives from a man between 18 and 35 years old who had mild COVID-19 (a few samples of this study predate the infection). Cell type and time point are not known. This chain connects TRBV7-2 to TRBJ2-5; D may be TRBD1 (5 bases). The sample consisted of PBMCs or a T cell subset sorted from them (not recorded which). CDR3 region: CASSLMTEQETQYF. In DNA form, the CDR3 reads TGTGCCAGCAGCTTAATGACAGAACAAGAGACCCAGTACTTC.